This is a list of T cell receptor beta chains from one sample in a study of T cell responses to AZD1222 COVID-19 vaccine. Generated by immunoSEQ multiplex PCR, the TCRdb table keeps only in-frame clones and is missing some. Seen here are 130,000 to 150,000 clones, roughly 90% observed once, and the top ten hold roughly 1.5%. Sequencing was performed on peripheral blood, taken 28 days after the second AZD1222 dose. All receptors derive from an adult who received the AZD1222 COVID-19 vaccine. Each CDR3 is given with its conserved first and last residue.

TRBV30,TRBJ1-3,CAWSGETGSSGNTIYF
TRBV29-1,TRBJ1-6,CSVKGDRDNSPLHF
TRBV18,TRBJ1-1,CASSTGGAVMNTEAFF
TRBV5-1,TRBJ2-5,CASSLGRHFQETQYF
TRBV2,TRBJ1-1,CASSGVDEAFF
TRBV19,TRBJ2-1,CASSTLAGAEFF
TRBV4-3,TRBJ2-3,CASSQVPPGGPSGDTQYF
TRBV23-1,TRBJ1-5,CASKTGGQPQHF
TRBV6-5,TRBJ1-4,CASSYSIQGAEKLFF
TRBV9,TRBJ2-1,CASSVASGINEQFF
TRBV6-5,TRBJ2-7,CASGLAGGVEQYF
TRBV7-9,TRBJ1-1,CASSAGTGEKNTEAFF
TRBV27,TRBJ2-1,CASSADHGRDLREQFF
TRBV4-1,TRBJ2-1,CASSQEEGGDLYNEQFF
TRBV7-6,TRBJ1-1,CASSLTQGAGTEAFF
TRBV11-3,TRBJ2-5,CASSPTPTGGQETQYF
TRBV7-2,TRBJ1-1,CASSSMNTEAFF
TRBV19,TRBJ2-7,CASSLSWGSYEQYF
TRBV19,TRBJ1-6,CASSPVSYNSPLHF
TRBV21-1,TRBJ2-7,CASSKLPRGRTSGGAHWDYEQYF
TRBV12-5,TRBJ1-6,CASGLGSYNSPLHF
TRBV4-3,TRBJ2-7,CASSQDGGTGGYEQYF
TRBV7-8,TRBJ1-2,CASSLGTGVNYGYTF
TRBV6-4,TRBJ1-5,CASRGQRSSNQPQHF
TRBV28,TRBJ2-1,CASWTHYSAYNEQFF
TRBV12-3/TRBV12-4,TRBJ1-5,CASSLLRDQPQHF
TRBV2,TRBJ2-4,CASQGEGIQYF
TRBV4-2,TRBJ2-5,CASSQGNGGGLETQYF
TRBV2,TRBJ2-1,CASSQQGTEQFF
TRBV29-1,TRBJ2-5,CSVGRGQGLGDQYF
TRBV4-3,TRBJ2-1,CASSQALGGTGDEEQFF
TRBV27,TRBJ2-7,CASSLNFRTDAYEQYF
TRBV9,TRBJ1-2,CASRLSGDFDGYTF
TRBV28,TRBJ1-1,CASSFRGDRYYWRGGGEAFF
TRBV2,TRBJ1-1,CASRAEMNTEAFF
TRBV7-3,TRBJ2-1,CASSLQGSRYEQFF
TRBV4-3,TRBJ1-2,CASSQGGNSNYGYTF
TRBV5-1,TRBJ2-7,CASSPGRGRLDEQYF
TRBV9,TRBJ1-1,CASGNSRGTEAFF
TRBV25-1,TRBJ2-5,CASSGTPQETQYF
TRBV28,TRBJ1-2,CASRSTGVIDYGYTF
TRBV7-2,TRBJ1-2,CASSFGGPLWGYTF
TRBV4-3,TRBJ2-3,CASSASGGSGADTQYF
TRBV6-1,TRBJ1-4,CASSEYGPGTVSILNEKLFF
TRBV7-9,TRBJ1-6,CASSPQGGNSPLHF
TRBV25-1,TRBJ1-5,CASSVSREVGNQPQHF
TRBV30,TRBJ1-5,CAWSPPGQPQHF
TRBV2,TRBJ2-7,CASSQISGSSGKQYF
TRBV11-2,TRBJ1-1,CASTTFLTGTEAFF